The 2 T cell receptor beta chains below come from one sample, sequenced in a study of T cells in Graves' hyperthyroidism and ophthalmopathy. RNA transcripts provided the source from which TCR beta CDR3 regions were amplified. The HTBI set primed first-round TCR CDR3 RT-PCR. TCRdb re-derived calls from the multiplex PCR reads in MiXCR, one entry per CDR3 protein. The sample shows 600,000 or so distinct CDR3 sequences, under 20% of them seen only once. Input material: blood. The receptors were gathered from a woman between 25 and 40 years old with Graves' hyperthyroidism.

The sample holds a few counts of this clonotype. CDR3 sequence: CASSSTRGVEAFF. In nucleotides, the CDR3 is TGTGCCAGCAGCTCCACACGCGGGGTCGAAGCTTTCTTT. This rearrangement joins TRBV5-6 to TRBJ1-1; no clear D gene. CDR1 SGHDT and CDR2 YYEEEE come from the germline V gene. The CDR3 consists of 13 residues. Deletions cut 3 bases from V and 8 bases from J, with 14 bases between.

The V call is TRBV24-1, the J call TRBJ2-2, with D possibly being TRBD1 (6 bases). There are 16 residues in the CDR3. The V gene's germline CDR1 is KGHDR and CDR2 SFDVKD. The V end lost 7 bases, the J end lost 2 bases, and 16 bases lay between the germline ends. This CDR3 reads CATSRRDTFNTGELFF. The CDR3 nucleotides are TGTGCCACCAGCAGACGGGACACATTTAACACCGGGGAGCTGTTTTTT.